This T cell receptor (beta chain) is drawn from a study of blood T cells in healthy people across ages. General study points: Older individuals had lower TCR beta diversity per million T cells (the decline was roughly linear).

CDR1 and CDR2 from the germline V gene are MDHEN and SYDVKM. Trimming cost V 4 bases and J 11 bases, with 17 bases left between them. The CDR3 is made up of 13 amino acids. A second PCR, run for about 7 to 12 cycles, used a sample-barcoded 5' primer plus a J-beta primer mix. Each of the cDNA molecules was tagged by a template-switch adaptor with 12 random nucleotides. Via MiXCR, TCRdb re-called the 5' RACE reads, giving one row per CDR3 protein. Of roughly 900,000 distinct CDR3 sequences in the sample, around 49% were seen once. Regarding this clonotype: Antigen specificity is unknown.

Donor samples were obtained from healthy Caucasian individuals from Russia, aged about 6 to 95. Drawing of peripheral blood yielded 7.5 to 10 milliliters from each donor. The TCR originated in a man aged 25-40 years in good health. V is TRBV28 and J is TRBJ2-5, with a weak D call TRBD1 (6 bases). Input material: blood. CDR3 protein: CASSCLQGHEQYF. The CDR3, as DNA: TGTGCCAGCAGTTGCCTTCAGGGACATGAGCAGTACTTC.